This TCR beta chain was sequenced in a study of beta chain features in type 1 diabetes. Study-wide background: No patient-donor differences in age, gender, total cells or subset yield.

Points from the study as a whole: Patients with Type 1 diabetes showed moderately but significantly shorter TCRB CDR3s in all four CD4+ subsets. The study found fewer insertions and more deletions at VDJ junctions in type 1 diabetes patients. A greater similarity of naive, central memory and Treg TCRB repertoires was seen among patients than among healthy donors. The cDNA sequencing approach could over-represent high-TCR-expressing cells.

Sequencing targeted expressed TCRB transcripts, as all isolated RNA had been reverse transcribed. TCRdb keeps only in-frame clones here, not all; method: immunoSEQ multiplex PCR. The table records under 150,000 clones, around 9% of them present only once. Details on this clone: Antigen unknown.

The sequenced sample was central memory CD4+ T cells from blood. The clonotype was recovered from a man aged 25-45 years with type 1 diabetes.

CDR3 coding DNA: TGTGCCAGCAGTGTGGGGACAGGGGTTCAGCCCCAGCATTTT. Translation: CASSVGTGVQPQHF. The rearrangement links TRBV2 to TRBJ1-5; 10 positions match TRBD1. Germline V gene lookup returns CDR1 SNHLY and CDR2 FYNNEI. Germline trimming cut 4 bases from V and 6 bases from J; bases unmatched to any gene: 3. The length of the CDR3 is 14 residues.